Listed here are 18 T cell receptor beta chains from one sample, sequenced in a study of blood T cell repertoires in COVID-19. This table comes from immunoSEQ multiplex PCR, and its TCRdb copy is limited to in-frame clones, with some not included. Among about 170,000 clones listed, about 80% were seen once. The sequenced material came from peripheral blood. The receptor set was obtained from a woman aged 80 or over with acute or convalescent COVID-19.

The genes are TRBV6-5 and TRBJ2-7, with 7 bases that match TRBD1. In germline, CDR1 is MNHEY, CDR2 SVGAGI. The CDR3 runs to 16 residues. V shed 0 bases and J 2 bases; nucleotides not matched to a gene: 7. CDR3 residues: CASSYSISTGTYEQYF. In DNA, the CDR3 is TGTGCCAGCAGTTACTCGATATCGACAGGGACCTACGAGCAGTACTTC.

The chain carries TRBV11-2 and TRBJ1-1, with D perhaps TRBD1 (5 bases). From germline, CDR1 is SGHAT and CDR2 FQNNGV. CDR3 size: 15 residues. The V end lost 5 bases, the J end lost 3 bases, and 16 bases lay between the germline ends. The CDR3, as DNA: TGTGCCAGCAGCACAACGGGACTTCGGGACACTGAAGCTTTCTTT. Amino acids: CASSTTGLRDTEAFF.

The rearrangement links TRBV4-1 to TRBJ2-1; 16 positions agree with TRBD2. The CDR3 consists of 18 residues. With V trimmed by 0 bases and J by 8 bases, 7 bases remained unmatched. From germline, CDR1 is MGHRA and CDR2 YSYEKL. This chain's CDR3 is CASSQDAGTSGRDDEQFF. The CDR3 nucleotides are TGCGCCAGCAGCCAAGATGCCGGGACTAGCGGGAGGGACGATGAGCAGTTCTTC.

The V gene is TRBV29-1, the J gene TRBJ1-1; a possible D gene is TRBD1 (5 bases). Germline V lookup: CDR1 SQVTM, CDR2 ANQGSEA. The V end was cut by 6 bases, the J end by 1 base, with 6 bases between. The CDR3 has 11 residues. CDR3 nucleotides: TGCAGCGTGCAGGGGAACACTGAAGCTTTCTTT. Its protein is CSVQGNTEAFF.

The CDR3 DNA reads TGTGCCAGCAGCTTGGCAGGGGGAAAGGTATATGGCTACACCTTC. Translating gives CASSLAGGKVYGYTF. V gene TRBV5-5 combines with J gene TRBJ1-2; TRBD1 matches 7 bases. The length of the CDR3 is 15 residues. Germline V CDR1 and CDR2: SGHKS, YYEKEE (reference sequence). V dropped 0 bases and J dropped 5; count of bases not matched to a gene: 7.

The chain carries TRBV7-2 and TRBJ1-6, with unresolved D. The ends were cut back, 1 base at V and 7 bases at J, with 11 bases in the middle. Germline CDR1 SGHTA, CDR2 FQGNSA. The CDR3 sequence is 15 residues long. This chain's CDR3 is CASSLERLPNSPLHF. The CDR3 DNA is TGTGCCAGCAGCTTAGAACGACTACCCAATTCACCCCTCCACTTT.

V is TRBV5-6 and J is TRBJ1-1; 7 nucleotides agree with TRBD1. The CDR3 length is 15 residues. Germline values: CDR1 SGHDT, CDR2 YYEEEE. The J segment lost 0 bases and the V segment lost 2 bases, leaving 4 bases of the junction unmatched. The DNA for the CDR3 is TGTGCCAGCAGCTTAGACAGGGCCATGAACACTGAAGCTTTCTTT. Residues: CASSLDRAMNTEAFF. Based on the CDR3 plus reference TRBV5-6 and TRBJ1-1, the full variable domain is DAGVTQSPTHLIKTRGQQVTLRCSPKSGHDTVSWYQQALGQGPQFIFQYYEEEERQRGNFPDRFSGHQFPNYSSELNVNALLLGDSALYLCASSLDRAMNTEAFFGQGTRLTVV.

This rearrangement joins TRBV5-4 to TRBJ2-1; 10 bases line up with TRBD2. The CDR3 has 16 residues. Trimming removed 3 bases from V and 7 bases from J; junction bases left unmatched: 10. Germline lookup yields CDR1 SGHNT and CDR2 YYREEE (reference sequence). The CDR3 DNA is TGTGCCAGCAGCTCCCCTCCTAGCGGGAGTTCGAATGAGCAGTTCTTC. It specifies CASSSPPSGSSNEQFF.

The rearrangement joins TRBV4-2 to TRBJ2-1, with 7 bases matching TRBD2. The germline V gene has CDR1 LGHNA and CDR2 YNFKEQ. V dropped 4 bases and J dropped 10; count of bases not matched to a gene: 13. There are 15 residues in the CDR3. As DNA, the CDR3 is TGTGCCAGCAGCCCCGAGCCGGGAGGACCGGGGGAGCAGTTCTTC. Encoded protein: CASSPEPGGPGEQFF.

The chain recombines TRBV18 with TRBJ2-7; 9 positions match TRBD2. Germline V CDR1 and CDR2: KGHSH, LQKENI. V gave up 0 bases and J gave up 3 bases; unmatched junction bases: 0. The CDR3 loop spans 14 amino acids. The CDR3 DNA reads as TGTGCCAGCTCACCACCTAGCGGGAGCTACGAGCAGTACTTC. This encodes CASSPPSGSYEQYF. The variable domain in full, with the rest retrieved from reference TRBV18 and TRBJ2-7, is NAGVMQNPRHLVRRRGQEARLRCSPMKGHSHVYWYRQLPEEGLKFMVYLQKENIIDESGMPKERFSAEFPKEGPSILRIQQVVRGDSAAYFCASSPPSGSYEQYFGPGTRLTVT.

The genes are TRBV5-6 and TRBJ2-7; tentatively, D is TRBD2 (6 bases). Germline V gene data show CDR1 as SGHDT and CDR2 as YYEEEE. The ends were cut back, 1 base at V and 5 bases at J, with 10 bases in the middle. The CDR3 extends over 13 amino acids. The CDR3 bases are TGTGCCAGCAGCTTGAGGCGGGGCGACGAGCAGTACTTC. It translates to CASSLRRGDEQYF.

The V and J genes are TRBV6-6 and TRBJ2-7; 10 positions agree with TRBD1. The CDR3 extends over 15 amino acids. V shed 6 bases and J 3 bases; nucleotides not matched to a gene: 8. Germline CDR1 is MNHNY and CDR2 is SVGAGI (reference sequence). This CDR3 is CASRADRDRGYEQYF. The CDR3 DNA reads TGTGCCAGCAGAGCCGACCGGGACAGGGGCTACGAGCAGTACTTC.

The J gene is TRBJ2-2, the V gene TRBV9; a possible D gene is TRBD1 (6 bases). From germline, CDR1 is SGDLS and CDR2 YYNGEE. The V gene lost 4 bases and the J gene lost 1 base, with 14 bases spanning the gap. The CDR3 has 16 residues. CDR3 loop: CASSPRRGKNTGELFF. The CDR3, as DNA: TGTGCCAGCAGCCCCCGTAGGGGGAAGAACACCGGGGAGCTGTTTTTT. Filled out from reference TRBV9 and TRBJ2-2, the complete variable domain reads DSGVTQTPKHLITATGQRVTLRCSPRSGDLSVYWYQQSLDQGLQFLIQYYNGEERAKGNILERFSAQQFPDLHSELNLSSLELGDSALYFCASSPRRGKNTGELFFGEGSRLTVL.

In this sample, this clone turned up a few times. The chain is built from TRBV2 and TRBJ1-3; 7 bases agree with TRBD1. Germline lookup yields CDR1 SNHLY and CDR2 FYNNEI. There are 13 residues in the CDR3. Trimming removed 6 bases from V and 9 bases from J; junction bases left unmatched: 8. CDR3 sequence: CASSTGQATTIYF. In DNA, the CDR3 is TGTGCCAGCAGCACCGGACAGGCGACCACCATATATTTT.

This chain uses TRBV11-2 with TRBJ1-1; 7 bases agree with TRBD1. Germline values: CDR1 SGHAT, CDR2 FQNNGV. With 3 bases clipped from V and 7 bases from J, the junction kept 8 bases outside the gene matches. The CDR3 covers 14 residues. The CDR3 DNA reads TGTGCCAGCAGCTTGACAGGGTCTAAGGGTGAAGCTTTCTTT. Protein product: CASSLTGSKGEAFF.

The rearrangement links TRBV24-1 to TRBJ2-2; TRBD2 matches 9 bases. V lost 4 bases and J lost 4; bases outside the gene matches: 6. The CDR3 covers 16 residues. Germline CDR1 reads KGHDR; CDR2 reads SFDVKD. CDR3 nucleotides: TGTGCCACCAGTGACTTTAGCGGGAGTGGCACCGGGGAGCTGTTTTTT. Translating gives CATSDFSGSGTGELFF.

This chain links TRBV19 with TRBJ1-1; a possible D gene is TRBD1 (5 bases). Trimming took off 6 bases at V and 0 bases at J, with 14 bases between the two ends. CDR1 LNHDA and CDR2 SQIVND come from the germline V gene (reference sequence). The CDR3 loop spans 15 amino acids. CDR3 bases: TGTGCCAGTAGCCCCCCGGGGGTCTTGAACACTGAAGCTTTCTTT. Encoded protein: CASSPPGVLNTEAFF.

J is TRBJ2-1 and V is TRBV5-8; 16 bases are a match to TRBD2. Germline CDR1 and CDR2: SGHTS and YDEGEE. This CDR3 spans 18 amino acids. The V gene end was trimmed by 4 bases and the J gene end by 0 bases; junction bases not matched to a gene: 4. The DNA of the CDR3 is TGTGCCAGCAGCCCGGGACTAGCGGGAGGGCCCTCCTACAATGAGCAGTTCTTC. As protein: CASSPGLAGGPSYNEQFF. Combining the CDR3 with reference TRBV5-8 and TRBJ2-1 gives the whole variable domain EAGVTQSPTHLIKTRGQQATLRCSPISGHTSVYWYQQALGLGLQFLLWYDEGEERNRGNFPPRFSGRQFPNYSSELNVNALELEDSALYLCASSPGLAGGPSYNEQFFGPGTRLTVL.